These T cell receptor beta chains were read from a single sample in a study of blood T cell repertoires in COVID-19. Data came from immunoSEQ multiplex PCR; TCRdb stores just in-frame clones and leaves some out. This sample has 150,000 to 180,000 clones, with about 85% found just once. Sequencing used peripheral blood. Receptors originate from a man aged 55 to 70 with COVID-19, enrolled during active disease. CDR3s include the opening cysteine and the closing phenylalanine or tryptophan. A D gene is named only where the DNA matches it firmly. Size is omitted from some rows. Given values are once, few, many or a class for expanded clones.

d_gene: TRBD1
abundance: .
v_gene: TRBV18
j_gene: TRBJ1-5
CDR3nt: TGTGCCAGCTCACCGTGGGACAGCTCCAATCAGCCCCAGCATTTT
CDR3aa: CASSPWDSSNQPQHF

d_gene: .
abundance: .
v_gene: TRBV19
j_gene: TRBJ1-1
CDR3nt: TGTGCCAGTAGTATAGGAGGGGAGGCCACTGAAGCTTTCTTT
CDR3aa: CASSIGGEATEAFF

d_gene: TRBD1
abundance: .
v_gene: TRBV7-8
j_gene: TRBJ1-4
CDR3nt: TGTGCCAGCAGCTGGGGACAGGGGGGTACTAATGAAAAACTGTTTTTT
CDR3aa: CASSWGQGGTNEKLFF

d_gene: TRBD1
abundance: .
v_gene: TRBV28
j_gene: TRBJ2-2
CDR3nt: TGTGCCAGCAGGGACAGGGGTACCGGGGAGCTGTTTTTT
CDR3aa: CASRDRGTGELFF

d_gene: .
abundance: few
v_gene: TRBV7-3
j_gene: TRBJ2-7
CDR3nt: TGTGCCAGCAGCCTTGACAGGACGGGCGAGCAGTACTTC
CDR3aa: CASSLDRTGEQYF

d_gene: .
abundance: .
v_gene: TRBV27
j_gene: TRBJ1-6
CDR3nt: TGTGCCAGCAGTTCAGGGCTTCCCTATAATTCACCCCTCCACTTT
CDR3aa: CASSSGLPYNSPLHF

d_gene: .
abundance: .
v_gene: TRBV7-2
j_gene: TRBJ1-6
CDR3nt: TGTGCCAGCAGCTTAACGGGGGACTCCTATAATTCACCCCTCCACTTT
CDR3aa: CASSLTGDSYNSPLHF

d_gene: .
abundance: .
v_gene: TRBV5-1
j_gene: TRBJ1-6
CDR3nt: TGCGCCAGCGGCACGGACAACCCTGGGACACCCCTCCACTTT
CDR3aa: CASGTDNPGTPLHF

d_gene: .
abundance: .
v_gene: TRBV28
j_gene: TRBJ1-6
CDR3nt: TGTGCCAGCAGTCCAATACAGGGTCCAGCTTATTCACCCCTCCACTTT
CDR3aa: CASSPIQGPAYSPLHF

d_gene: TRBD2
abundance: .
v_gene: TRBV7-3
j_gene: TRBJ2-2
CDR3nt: TGTGCCAGCAGACCGGCTGTCACTAGCGGCACCGGGGAGCTGTTTTTT
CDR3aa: CASRPAVTSGTGELFF

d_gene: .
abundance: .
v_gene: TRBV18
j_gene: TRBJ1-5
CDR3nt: TGTGCCAGCTCAGGGGGGGGAAATTTAGATCAGCCCCAGCATTTT
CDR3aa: CASSGGGNLDQPQHF

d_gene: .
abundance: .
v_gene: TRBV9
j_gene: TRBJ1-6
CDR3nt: TGTGCCAGCAGCCCTACACAGCTTTCCTATAATTCACCCCTCCACTTT
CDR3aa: CASSPTQLSYNSPLHF

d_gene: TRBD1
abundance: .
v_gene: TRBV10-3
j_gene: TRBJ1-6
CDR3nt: TGTGCCATCAGTCAGGGACAGCCCCGACCCCTCCACTTT
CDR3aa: CAISQGQPRPLHF

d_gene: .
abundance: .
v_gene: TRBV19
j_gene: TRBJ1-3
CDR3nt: TGTGCCAGTAGTACAGTTACGGCGGGAGCCTCTGGAAACACCATATATTTT
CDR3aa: CASSTVTAGASGNTIYF

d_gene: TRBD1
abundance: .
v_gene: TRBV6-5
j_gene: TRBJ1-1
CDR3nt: TGTGCCACTTTACCCGGGACAGGAGCGAACACTGAAGCTTTCTTT
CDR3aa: CATLPGTGANTEAFF

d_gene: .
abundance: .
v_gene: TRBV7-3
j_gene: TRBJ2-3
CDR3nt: TGTGCCAGCAGCTTAAACATCCCAGGGGCAGATACGCAGTATTTT
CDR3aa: CASSLNIPGADTQYF

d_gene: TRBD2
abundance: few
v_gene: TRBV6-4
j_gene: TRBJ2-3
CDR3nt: TGTGCCAGCAGTCCCAGCGGGGGATCAGATACGCAGTATTTT
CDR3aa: CASSPSGGSDTQYF

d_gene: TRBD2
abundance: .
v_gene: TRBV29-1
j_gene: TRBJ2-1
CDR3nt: TGCAGCGTTGAAGACGGGGGGACGGTGCGCAATGAGCAGTTCTTC
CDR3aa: CSVEDGGTVRNEQFF

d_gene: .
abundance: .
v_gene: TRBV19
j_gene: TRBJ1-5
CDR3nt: TGTGCCAGTAGTATTGCCCAGGGGTATAGCAATCAGCCCCAGCATTTT
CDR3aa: CASSIAQGYSNQPQHF

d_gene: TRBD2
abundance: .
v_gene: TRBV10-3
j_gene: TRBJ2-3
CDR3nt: TGTGCCATCAGTCCGACTAGCGGGGGGGCGGATACGCAGTATTTT
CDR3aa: CAISPTSGGADTQYF

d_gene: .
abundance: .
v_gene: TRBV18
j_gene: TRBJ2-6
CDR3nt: TGTGCCAGCTCACAGGACAGACGCTCTGGGGCCAACGTCCTGACTTTC
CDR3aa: CASSQDRRSGANVLTF

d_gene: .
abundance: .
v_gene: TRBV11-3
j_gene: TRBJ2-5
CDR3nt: TGTGCCAGCAGCCGAGGAGGGCAAGAGACCCAGTACTTC
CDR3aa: CASSRGGQETQYF

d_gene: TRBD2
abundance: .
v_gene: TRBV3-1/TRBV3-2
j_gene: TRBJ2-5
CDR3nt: TGTGCCAGCAGCCAGACTAGCGGAGCACCCCAAGAGACCCAGTACTTC
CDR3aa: CASSQTSGAPQETQYF

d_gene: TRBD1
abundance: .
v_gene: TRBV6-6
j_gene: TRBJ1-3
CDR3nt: TGTGCCAGCAGTCACCACGACAGGGTCGGAAACACCATATATTTT
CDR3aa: CASSHHDRVGNTIYF

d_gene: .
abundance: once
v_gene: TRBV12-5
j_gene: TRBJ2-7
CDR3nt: TGTGCTAGTGGTTTGGACAGGGTGGGCGAGCAGTACTTC
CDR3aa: CASGLDRVGEQYF

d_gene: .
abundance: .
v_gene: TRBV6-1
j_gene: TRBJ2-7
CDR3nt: TGTGCCAGCAGTGAAGCGGTGTCAGGGATATACGAGCAGTACTTC
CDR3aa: CASSEAVSGIYEQYF

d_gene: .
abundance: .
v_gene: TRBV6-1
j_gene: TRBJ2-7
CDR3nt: TGTGCCAGCAGTGAACAGGCTAGCGTCCGCGAGCAGTACTTC
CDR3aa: CASSEQASVREQYF

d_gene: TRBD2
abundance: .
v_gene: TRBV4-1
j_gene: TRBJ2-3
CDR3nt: TGCGCCAGCAGCCAAGATCAGACCAGCGGGGGAACAGATACGCAGTATTTT
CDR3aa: CASSQDQTSGGTDTQYF

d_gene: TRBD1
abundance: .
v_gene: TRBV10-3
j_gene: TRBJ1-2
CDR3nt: TGTGCCGTCGCGAGGGGACAGGGAGCGCTTAACTATGGCTACACCTTC
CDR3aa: CAVARGQGALNYGYTF

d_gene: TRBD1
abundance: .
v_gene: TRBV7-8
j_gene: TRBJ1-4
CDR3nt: TGTGCCAGCAGCTTAGCAGGGGGCGCGGGTCGAGAAAAACTGTTTTTT
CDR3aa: CASSLAGGAGREKLFF

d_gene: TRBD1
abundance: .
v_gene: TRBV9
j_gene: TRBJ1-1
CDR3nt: TGTGCCAGCAGCGCAGGGGGCTTGTTCGATGAAGCTTTCTTT
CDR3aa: CASSAGGLFDEAFF

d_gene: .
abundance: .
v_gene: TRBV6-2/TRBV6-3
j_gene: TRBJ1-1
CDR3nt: TGTGCCAGCAGTTACCTAGCGGGCAGGGCCATGTCAGCTTTCTTT
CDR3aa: CASSYLAGRAMSAFF

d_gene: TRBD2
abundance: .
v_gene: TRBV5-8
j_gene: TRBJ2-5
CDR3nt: TGTGCCAGCAGCTTGAAAAGCGGGGGGGCCGTCGGGACCCAGTACTTC
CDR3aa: CASSLKSGGAVGTQYF

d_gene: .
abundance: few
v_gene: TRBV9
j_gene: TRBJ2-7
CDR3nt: TGTGCCAGCAGCGTAGGCGGGGCGTCGGGTGAGCAGTACTTC
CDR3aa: CASSVGGASGEQYF

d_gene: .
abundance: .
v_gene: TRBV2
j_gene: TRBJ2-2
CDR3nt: TGTGCCAGCAAGAGTTACAGGGTGGACACCGGGGAGCTGTTTTTT
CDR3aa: CASKSYRVDTGELFF

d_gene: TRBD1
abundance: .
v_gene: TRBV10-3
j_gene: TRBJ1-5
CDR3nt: TGTGCCATCAGTGAGTCGACAGGGTTGAAGAGCAATCAGCCCCAGCATTTT
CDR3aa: CAISESTGLKSNQPQHF

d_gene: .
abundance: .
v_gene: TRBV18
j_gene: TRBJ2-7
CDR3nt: TGTGCCAGCTCACAGGATTCGTTGGGGCACGAGCAGTACTTC
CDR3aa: CASSQDSLGHEQYF

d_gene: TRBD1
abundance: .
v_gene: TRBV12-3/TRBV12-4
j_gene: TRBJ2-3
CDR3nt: TGTGCCAGCAGTGCCCGACAGGGAGATACGCAGTATTTT
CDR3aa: CASSARQGDTQYF

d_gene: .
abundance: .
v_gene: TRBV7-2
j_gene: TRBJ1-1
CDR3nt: TGTGCCAGCAGTCTACCGGACAGCTTGAACACTGAAGCTTTCTTT
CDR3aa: CASSLPDSLNTEAFF

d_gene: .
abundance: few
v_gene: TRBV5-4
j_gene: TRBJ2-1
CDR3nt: TGTGCCAGCAGCGCCCTGGACAGCCTTTTAGGGGATGAGCAGTTCTTC
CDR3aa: CASSALDSLLGDEQFF

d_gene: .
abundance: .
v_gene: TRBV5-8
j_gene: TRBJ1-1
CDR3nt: TGTGCCACGGAGTGGAACAGGGCCCTGAACACTGAAGCTTTCTTT
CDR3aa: CATEWNRALNTEAFF

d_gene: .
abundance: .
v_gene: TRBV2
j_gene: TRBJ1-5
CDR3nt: TGTGCCAGCAGTGTTGAGGGAGGCAATCAGCCCCAGCATTTT
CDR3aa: CASSVEGGNQPQHF

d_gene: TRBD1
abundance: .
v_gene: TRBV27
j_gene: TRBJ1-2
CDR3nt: TGTGCCAGCAGTAGAGGGACAGGGCTGACCTATGGCTACACCTTC
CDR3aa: CASSRGTGLTYGYTF